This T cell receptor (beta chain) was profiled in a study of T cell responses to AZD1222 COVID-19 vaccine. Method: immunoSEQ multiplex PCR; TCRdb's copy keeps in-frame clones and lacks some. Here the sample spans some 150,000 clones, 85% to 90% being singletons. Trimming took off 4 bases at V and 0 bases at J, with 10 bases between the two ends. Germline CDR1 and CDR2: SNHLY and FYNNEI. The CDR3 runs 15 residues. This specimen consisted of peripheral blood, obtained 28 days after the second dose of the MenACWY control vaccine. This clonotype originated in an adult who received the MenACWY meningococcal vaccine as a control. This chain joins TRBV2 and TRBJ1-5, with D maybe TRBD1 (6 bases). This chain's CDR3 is CASSGGAYSNQPQHF. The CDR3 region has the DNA TGTGCCAGCAGTGGGGGGGCCTATAGCAATCAGCCCCAGCATTTT.